This T cell receptor (beta chain) was identified in a study of blood T cells in healthy people across ages. Findings and limits, study-wide: Age brought a roughly linear fall in TCR beta diversity measured per million T cells.

In regard to this clonotype: Its antigen is unidentified.

Together with a sample-barcoded 5' primer, a J-beta primer mix was included in a second PCR lasting about 7 to 11 cycles. MiXCR, applied by TCRdb to the 5' RACE reads, yields one record per CDR3 protein. The repertoire holds 1.5 million to 1.8 million distinct CDR3 sequences, with roughly 43% as singletons. Healthy Caucasian individuals from Russia aged roughly 6 to 90 were enrolled as donors. The sample consisted of blood. This receptor was obtained from a woman between 18 and 30 years old in good health.

This CDR3 is CAHTGIEDYYGYTF. In nucleotides, the CDR3 is TGTGCCCATACCGGGATCGAAGATTACTATGGCTACACCTTC. The chain joins TRBV30 to TRBJ1-2; D not certain. This CDR3 region has 14 residues. The germline V gene encodes CDR1 GTSNPN and CDR2 SVGIG (reference sequence). The V end lost 8 bases, the J end lost 3 bases, and 19 bases lay between the germline ends. The full variable domain, rest sourced from reference TRBV30 and TRBJ1-2, is SQTIHQWPATLVQPVGSPLSLECTVEGTSNPNLYWYRQAAGRGLQLLFYSVGIGQISSEVPQNLSASRPQDRQFILSSKKLLLSDSGFYLCAHTGIEDYYGYTFGSGTRLTVV.